Each of the 7 T cell receptor beta chains below was sequenced from the same sample in a study of cytomegalovirus exposure and HLA in healthy donors. Repertoires were generated with immunoSEQ multiplex PCR, while TCRdb's copy carries only in-frame clones and drops some. The sample shows some 86,000 clones, under 95% of them seen only once. Sequenced sample: PBMCs. The receptors derive from a woman in her 30s in good health and CMV-seronegative.

This sequence joins TRBV6-1 and TRBJ2-5; a weak D match, TRBD2 (5 bases). The CDR3 covers 12 residues. The germline V gene encodes CDR1 MNHNS and CDR2 SASEGT. V dropped 7 bases and J dropped 4 bases, with 10 bases sitting between them. The DNA for the CDR3 is TGTGCCAGCACGGGAAGAAGAGAGACCCAGTACTTC. This encodes CASTGRRETQYF.

The gene calls are TRBV29-1 and TRBJ1-3, with D possibly being TRBD1 (6 bases). Germline CDR1 reads SQVTM; CDR2 reads ANQGSEA. The CDR3 is 16 amino acids. V lost 1 base and J 0 bases, leaving 13 bases between the germline ends. CDR3 residues: CSVEGRGRGSGNTIYF. The DNA of the CDR3 is TGCAGCGTTGAAGGCAGGGGCCGCGGCTCTGGAAACACCATATATTTT. The full variable domain, with the rest looked up from reference TRBV29-1 and TRBJ1-3, is SAVISQKPSRDICQRGTSLTIQCQVDSQVTMMFWYRQQPGQSLTLIATANQGSEATYESGFVIDKFPISRPNLTFSTLTVSNMSPEDSSIYLCSVEGRGRGSGNTIYFGEGSWLTVV.

The J gene is TRBJ1-5, the V gene TRBV7-9, with 9 nucleotides matching TRBD1. The CDR3 is 17 amino acids. The germline CDR1 and CDR2 sequences are SEHNR and FQNEAQ (reference sequence). V lost 1 base and J lost 6; bases outside the gene matches: 10. CDR3 loop: CASSLGTGVANGQPQHF. As DNA, the CDR3 is TGTGCCAGCAGCTTAGGGACAGGGGTAGCAAATGGTCAGCCCCAGCATTTT.

V usage is TRBV6-5 and J usage is TRBJ2-3; D is uncertain. This CDR3 contains 15 residues. Trimming removed 0 bases at V and 2 bases at J, with 9 bases between. Germline V gives CDR1 MNHEY, CDR2 SVGAGI. The CDR3 DNA reads TGTGCCAGCAGTTACTCGGGCCAACTCACAGATACGCAGTATTTT. It yields the protein CASSYSGQLTDTQYF.

V gene TRBV2 combines with J gene TRBJ1-1, with 7 bases lining up with TRBD1. Germline V gives CDR1 SNHLY, CDR2 FYNNEI. The CDR3 is 15 residues long. The V and J ends lost 4 bases and 5 bases, in that order; junction bases with no gene match: 10. This CDR3 reads CASSVYEGALTEAFF. In nucleotides, the CDR3 is TGTGCCAGCAGTGTATATGAGGGGGCATTAACTGAAGCTTTCTTT.

V usage is TRBV30 and J usage is TRBJ2-1; D not resolved. The length of the CDR3 is 12 residues. Germline V gene sequence: CDR1 GTSNPN, CDR2 SVGIG (reference sequence). Trimming shortened V by 4 bases and J by 6 bases, and 10 bases separated the two germline ends. CDR3 protein: CAWTVAGNEQFF. The CDR3 DNA is TGTGCCTGGACCGTTGCCGGCAATGAGCAGTTCTTC. Looking up the rest from reference TRBV30 and TRBJ2-1 gives the full variable domain: SQTIHQWPATLVQPVGSPLSLECTVEGTSNPNLYWYRQAAGRGLQLLFYSVGIGQISSEVPQNLSASRPQDRQFILSSKKLLLSDSGFYLCAWTVAGNEQFFGPGTRLTVL.

This chain connects TRBV11-1 to TRBJ2-2; 7 bases fit TRBD2. V shed 6 bases, J shed 4 bases, and the junction held 5 bases outside the gene matches. CDR1 and CDR2 (germline): SGHAT, FQDESV (reference sequence). CDR3 length: 14 amino acids. This CDR3 reads CASRTGGSTGELFF. CDR3 nucleotide sequence: TGTGCCAGCAGGACGGGAGGTAGCACCGGGGAGCTGTTTTTT.